Below, 23 T cell receptor beta chains from the same sample are listed, as sequenced in a study of OX40 agonist ivuxolimab in advanced cancers. Assay: immunoSEQ multiplex PCR; the TCRdb copy retains only in-frame clones and omits some. This sample has around 55,000 clones, with around 86% found just once. Sequenced here: CD4+ or CD8+ T cells sorted from blood, sampled in a trial of the OX40 agonist ivuxolimab. These receptors were collected from an adult with an advanced solid tumor such as melanoma, head and neck, liver or kidney cancer.

The chain recombines TRBV19 with TRBJ1-1, with D maybe TRBD1 (6 bases). Trimming took 1 base from V and 5 from J, leaving 8 bases between them. There are 13 residues in the CDR3. Germline values: CDR1 LNHDA, CDR2 SQIVND (reference sequence). The CDR3 protein is CASSIGGGTEAFF. The CDR3 DNA reads as TGTGCCAGTAGTATAGGAGGGGGGACTGAAGCTTTCTTT.

The V gene is TRBV6-5, the J gene TRBJ2-1; D is possibly TRBD2 (5 bases). From germline, CDR1 is MNHEY and CDR2 SVGAGI. Deletions cut 2 bases from V and 8 bases from J, with 13 bases between. This CDR3 is 14 amino acids long. For the CDR3, the DNA is TGTGCCAGCAGTTACGATGGGGTACTAGATGAGCAGTTCTTC. It is translated as CASSYDGVLDEQFF.

This rearrangement joins TRBV28 to TRBJ1-2; 9 bases align to TRBD1. There are 14 residues in the CDR3. Trimming took 8 bases from V and 6 from J; bases not matched to a gene: 10. Germline lookup yields CDR1 MDHEN and CDR2 SYDVKM. In DNA, the CDR3 is TGTGCCAGCGGGGATTGGACAGGGGTAGATGGCTACACCTTC. Residues: CASGDWTGVDGYTF.

The rearrangement links TRBV7-2 to TRBJ2-1; 7 bases are shared with TRBD2. This CDR3 contains 15 residues. The germline V gene encodes CDR1 SGHTA and CDR2 FQGNSA. V lost 5 bases, J lost 3 bases, and 7 bases stayed unmatched. The CDR3 DNA follows: TGTGCCAGCAGCCTCAGCGGGGAGAACTACAATGAGCAGTTCTTC. Translating gives CASSLSGENYNEQFF.

Here the CDR3 DNA reads TGTGCCAGCAGCTTGGTGGCCAGGGATTTAGATACGCAGTATTTT. Translating it yields CASSLVARDLDTQYF. The chain combines TRBV5-6 with TRBJ2-3, with D maybe TRBD1 (5 bases). Germline assignment: CDR1 SGHDT and CDR2 YYEEEE. The V gene lost 0 bases and the J gene lost 5 bases, with 13 bases spanning the gap. CDR3 size: 15 residues.

This rearrangement joins TRBV6-1 to TRBJ1-2; 11 bases are shared with TRBD1. With 3 bases clipped from V and 2 bases from J, the junction kept 11 bases outside the gene matches. Germline CDR1 and CDR2: MNHNS and SASEGT. The CDR3 runs 18 residues. The CDR3 sequence is CASSDIGQGAFKNYGYTF. DNA for the CDR3: TGTGCCAGCAGTGATATCGGACAGGGGGCTTTTAAGAACTATGGCTACACCTTC.

This chain uses TRBV27 with TRBJ2-5; D is unclear. Germline V gene sequence: CDR1 MNHEY, CDR2 SMNVEV (reference sequence). Trimming took 5 bases from V and 3 from J, leaving 10 bases between them. CDR3 length: 13 amino acids. DNA for the CDR3: TGTGCCAGCAGTCCTACCACAGAAGAGACCCAGTACTTC. Amino acid sequence: CASSPTTEETQYF.

This CDR3 reads CASSLVAGSGYTF. CDR3 sequence (DNA): TGTGCCAGCAGCTTGGTTGCAGGGAGTGGCTACACCTTC. The chain carries TRBV5-6 and TRBJ1-2; D might be TRBD1 (5 bases). The length of the CDR3 is 13 residues. CDR1 and CDR2 from the germline V gene are SGHDT and YYEEEE. V lost 0 bases, J lost 7 bases, and 10 bases lay in between.

The sample holds one count of this clone. This chain connects TRBV11-3 to TRBJ2-1; D could derive from TRBD1 or TRBD2 (7 bases each). The CDR3 has 16 amino acids. V was shortened by 5 bases and J by 4 bases, with 18 bases between the two germline ends. Germline V gives CDR1 SGHNT, CDR2 YENEEA. The CDR3 DNA reads TGTGCCAGCAGCCGTTCAGGGGGGGCCCCTTACAATGAGCAGTTCTTC. It translates to CASSRSGGAPYNEQFF.

The J gene is TRBJ2-7, the V gene TRBV7-8; a possible D gene is TRBD1 (6 bases). The germline V and J ends were trimmed by 0 bases and 0 bases, with 12 bases remaining between them. The CDR3 covers 16 residues. Germline assignment: CDR1 SGHVS and CDR2 FQNEAQ. The CDR3 reads CASSLALTGVSYEQYF. The CDR3, as DNA: TGTGCCAGCAGCTTAGCGCTGACAGGTGTCTCCTACGAGCAGTACTTC.

This clone was detected once. The genes are TRBV4-1 and TRBJ2-5; 9 positions agree with TRBD1. The end of the DNA aligns better with TRBJ2-7, so the J call may be wrong. This CDR3 comprises 14 residues. Per germline, CDR1 MGHRA and CDR2 YSYEKL. CDR3 in amino acids: CASSARDRAYEQYF. DNA for the CDR3: TGCGCCAGCAGCGCCCGGGACAGGGCCTACGAGCAGTACTTC.

The gene calls are TRBV19 and TRBJ1-1; unclear D gene. Trimming stripped 2 bases from V and 0 bases from J, with 10 bases between. CDR3 length: 15 residues. Germline CDR1 is LNHDA and CDR2 is SQIVND (reference sequence). CDR3: CASSILRPMNTEAFF. DNA for the CDR3: TGTGCCAGTAGTATACTAAGACCGATGAACACTGAAGCTTTCTTT.

CDR3 loop: CSVETDRGTDTQYF. CDR3 DNA: TGCAGCGTTGAAACGGACAGGGGCACAGATACGCAGTATTTT. V usage is TRBV29-1 and J usage is TRBJ2-3; TRBD1 matches 8 bases. V lost 2 bases to trimming and J lost 1 base; unmatched junction nucleotides: 2. The CDR3 loop spans 14 amino acids. Germline V gene data show CDR1 as SQVTM and CDR2 as ANQGSEA.

The chain carries TRBV5-8 and TRBJ1-1; D not certain. V shed 1 base and J shed 0 bases, with 10 bases lying between them. CDR3 size: 15 residues. Germline lookup yields CDR1 SGHTS and CDR2 YDEGEE. CDR3 bases: TGTGCCAGCAGCTTGACAGAGAATATGAACACTGAAGCTTTCTTT. Its translation is CASSLTENMNTEAFF.

Here the CDR3 reads CASSPGTANTGELFF. Written as DNA, the CDR3 is TGTGCCAGCAGCCCCGGGACCGCGAACACCGGGGAGCTGTTTTTT. The chain combines TRBV7-9 with TRBJ2-2; tentatively, D is TRBD1 or TRBD2 (5 bases each). The CDR3 runs 15 residues. The germline gives CDR1 SEHNR, CDR2 FQNEAQ (reference sequence). V lost 5 bases to trimming and J lost 0 bases, with 10 bases between them.

This chain uses TRBV13 with TRBJ2-1; no clear D. The CDR3 covers 15 residues. Between the trimmed V and J ends, which lost 1 base and 9 bases, there was a span of 16 bases. CDR1 PRHDT and CDR2 FYEKMQ come from the germline V gene (reference sequence). CDR3 bases: TGTGCCAGCAGCTTAGAAGATTGGCCGGCGAGTGAGCAGTTCTTC. It is translated as CASSLEDWPASEQFF.

This clone was recorded once. The CDR3 DNA reads as TGTGCCAGCAGTTACGGACAGGGGGCGTCGGATGGCTACACCTTC. It specifies CASSYGQGASDGYTF. The chain is built from TRBV6-5 and TRBJ1-2, with 11 bases that match TRBD1. The CDR3 spans 15 residues. Germline V gives CDR1 MNHEY, CDR2 SVGAGI. Trimming took 2 bases from V and 6 from J; bases not matched to a gene: 5.

The chain has TRBV2 and TRBJ2-1; 8 nucleotides line up with TRBD2. With V trimmed by 8 bases and J by 7 bases, 10 bases remained unmatched. Germline CDR1 reads SNHLY; CDR2 reads FYNNEI. CDR3 size: 14 residues. CDR3 amino acids: CASDPGGPGNEQFF. CDR3 nucleotide sequence: TGTGCCAGCGACCCGGGGGGGCCGGGGAATGAGCAGTTCTTC.

The chain has TRBV4-3 and TRBJ1-1; maybe TRBD1 (5 bases). The V gene lost 0 bases and the J gene lost 1 base, with 12 bases spanning the gap. The CDR3 runs 16 residues. The germline CDR1 and CDR2 sequences are LGHNA and YSLEER. The CDR3, as DNA: TGCGCCAGCAGCCAAGATCCAGCAGGGACGAACACTGAAGCTTTCTTT. This translates into CASSQDPAGTNTEAFF.

The chain employs TRBV7-9 and TRBJ2-5, with a tentative D call TRBD2 (5 bases). The CDR3 totals 16 residues. The germline CDR1 and CDR2 sequences are SEHNR and FQNEAQ (reference sequence). V was trimmed by 1 base and J by 5 bases, leaving 17 bases between them. The CDR3 DNA is TGTGCCAGCAGCTTAGGGCCAGTGGGGAGTCCTGAGACCCAGTACTTC. It codes for CASSLGPVGSPETQYF.

The chain joins TRBV5-1 to TRBJ2-3; 7 bases match TRBD1. The germline CDR1 and CDR2 sequences are SGHRS and YFSETQ. V shed 2 bases, J shed 2 bases, and the junction held 8 bases outside the gene matches. The CDR3 runs 16 residues. In DNA, the CDR3 is TGCGCCAGCAGCTTACCAGGGACAGCGCACACAGATACGCAGTATTTT. Encoded protein: CASSLPGTAHTDTQYF.

The chain couples TRBV13 to TRBJ2-1, with 8 bases identical to TRBD1. This CDR3 contains 17 residues. CDR1 PRHDT and CDR2 FYEKMQ come from the germline V gene (reference sequence). The trim removed 2 bases at V and 4 bases at J, leaving 10 bases unmatched. The CDR3 reads CASSLIAGGLNYNEQFF. CDR3 coding DNA: TGTGCCAGCAGCTTAATCGCAGGGGGCCTTAATTACAATGAGCAGTTCTTC.

This chain connects TRBV2 to TRBJ2-1; weak D call: TRBD2 (6 bases). CDR3 length: 14 residues. CDR1 and CDR2 (germline): SNHLY, FYNNEI. Trimming took off 3 bases at V and 7 bases at J, with 13 bases between the two ends. CDR3 nucleotides: TGTGCCAGCAGTGAGGGTGGACTAAAGAATGAGCAGTTCTTC. Amino acid sequence: CASSEGGLKNEQFF.